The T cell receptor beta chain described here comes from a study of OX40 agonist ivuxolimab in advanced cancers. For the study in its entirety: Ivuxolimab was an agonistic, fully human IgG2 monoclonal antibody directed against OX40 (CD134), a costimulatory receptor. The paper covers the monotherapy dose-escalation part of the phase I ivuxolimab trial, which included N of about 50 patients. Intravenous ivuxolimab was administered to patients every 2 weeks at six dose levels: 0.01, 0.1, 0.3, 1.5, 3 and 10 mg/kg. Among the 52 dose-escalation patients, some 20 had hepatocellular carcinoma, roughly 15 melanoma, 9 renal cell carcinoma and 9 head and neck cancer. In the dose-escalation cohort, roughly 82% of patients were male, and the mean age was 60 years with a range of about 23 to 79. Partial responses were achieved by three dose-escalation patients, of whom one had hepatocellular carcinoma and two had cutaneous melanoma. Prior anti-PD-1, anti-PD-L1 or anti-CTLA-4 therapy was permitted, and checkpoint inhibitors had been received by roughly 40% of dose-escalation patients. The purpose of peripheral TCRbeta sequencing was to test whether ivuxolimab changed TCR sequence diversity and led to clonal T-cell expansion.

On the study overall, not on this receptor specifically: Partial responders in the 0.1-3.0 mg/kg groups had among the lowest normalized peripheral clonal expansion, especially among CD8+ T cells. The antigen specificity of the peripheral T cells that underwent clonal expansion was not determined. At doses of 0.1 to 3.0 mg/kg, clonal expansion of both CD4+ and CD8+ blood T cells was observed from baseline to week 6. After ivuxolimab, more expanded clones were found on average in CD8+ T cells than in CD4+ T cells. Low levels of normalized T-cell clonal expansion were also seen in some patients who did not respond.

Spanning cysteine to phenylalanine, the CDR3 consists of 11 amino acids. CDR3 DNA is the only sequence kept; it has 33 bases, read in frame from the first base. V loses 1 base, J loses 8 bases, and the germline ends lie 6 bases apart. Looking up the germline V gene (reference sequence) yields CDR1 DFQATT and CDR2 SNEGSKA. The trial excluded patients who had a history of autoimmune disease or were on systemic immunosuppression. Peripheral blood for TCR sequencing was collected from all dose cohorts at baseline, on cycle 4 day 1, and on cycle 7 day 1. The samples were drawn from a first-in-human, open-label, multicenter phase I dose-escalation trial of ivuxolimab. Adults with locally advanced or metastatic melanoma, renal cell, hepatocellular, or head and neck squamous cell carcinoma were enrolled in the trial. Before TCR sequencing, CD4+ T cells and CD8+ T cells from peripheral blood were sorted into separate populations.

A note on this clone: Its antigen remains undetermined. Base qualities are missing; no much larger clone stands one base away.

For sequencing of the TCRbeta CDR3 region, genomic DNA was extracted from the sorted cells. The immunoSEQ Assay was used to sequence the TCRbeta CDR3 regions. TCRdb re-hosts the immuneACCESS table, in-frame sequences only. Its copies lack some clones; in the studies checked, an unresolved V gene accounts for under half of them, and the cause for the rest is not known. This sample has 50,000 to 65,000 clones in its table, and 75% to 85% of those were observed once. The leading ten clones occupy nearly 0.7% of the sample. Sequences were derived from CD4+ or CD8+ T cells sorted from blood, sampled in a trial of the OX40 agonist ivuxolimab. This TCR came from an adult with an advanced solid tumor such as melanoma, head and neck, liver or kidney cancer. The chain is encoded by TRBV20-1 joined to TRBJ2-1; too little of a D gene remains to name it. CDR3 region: CSARVLDEQFF. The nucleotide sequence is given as TGCAGTGCTAGAGTTCTGGATGAGCAGTTCTTC.